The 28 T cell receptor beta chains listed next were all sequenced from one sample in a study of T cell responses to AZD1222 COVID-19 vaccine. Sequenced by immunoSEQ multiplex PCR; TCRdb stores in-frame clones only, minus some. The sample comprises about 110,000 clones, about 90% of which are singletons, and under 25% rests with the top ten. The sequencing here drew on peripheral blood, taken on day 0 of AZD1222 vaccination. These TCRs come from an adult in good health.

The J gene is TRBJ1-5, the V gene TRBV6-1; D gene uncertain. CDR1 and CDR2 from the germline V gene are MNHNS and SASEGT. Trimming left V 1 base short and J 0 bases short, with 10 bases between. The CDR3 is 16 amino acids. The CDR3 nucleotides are TGTGCCAGCAGTGAAGTTGGCGGGTTTAGCAATCAGCCCCAGCATTTT. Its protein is CASSEVGGFSNQPQHF.

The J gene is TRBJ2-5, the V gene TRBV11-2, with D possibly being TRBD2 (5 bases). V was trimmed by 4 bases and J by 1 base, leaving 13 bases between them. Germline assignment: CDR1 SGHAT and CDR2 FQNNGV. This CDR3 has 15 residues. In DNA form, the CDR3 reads TGTGCCAGCAGCTCCCTCCGTCGGGGCCAAGAGACCCAGTACTTC. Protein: CASSSLRRGQETQYF.

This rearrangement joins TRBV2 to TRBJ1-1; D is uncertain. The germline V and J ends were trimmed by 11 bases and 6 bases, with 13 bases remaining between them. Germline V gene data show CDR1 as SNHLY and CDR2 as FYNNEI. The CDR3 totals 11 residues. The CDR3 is CAWKEGPEAFF. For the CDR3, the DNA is TGTGCCTGGAAGGAGGGTCCTGAAGCTTTCTTT.

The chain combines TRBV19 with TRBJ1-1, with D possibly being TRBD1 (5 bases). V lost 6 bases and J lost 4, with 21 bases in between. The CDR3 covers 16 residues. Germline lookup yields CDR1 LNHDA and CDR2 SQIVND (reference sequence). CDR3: CASSLFRGSQGTEAFF. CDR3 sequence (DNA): TGTGCCAGTAGCCTCTTTCGGGGGTCCCAGGGCACTGAAGCTTTCTTT.

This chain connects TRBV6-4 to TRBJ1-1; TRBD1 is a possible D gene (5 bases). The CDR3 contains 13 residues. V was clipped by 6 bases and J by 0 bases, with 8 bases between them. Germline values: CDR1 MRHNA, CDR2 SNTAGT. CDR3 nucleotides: TGTGCCAGCAGGCAGGGTTTGAACACTGAAGCTTTCTTT. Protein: CASRQGLNTEAFF.

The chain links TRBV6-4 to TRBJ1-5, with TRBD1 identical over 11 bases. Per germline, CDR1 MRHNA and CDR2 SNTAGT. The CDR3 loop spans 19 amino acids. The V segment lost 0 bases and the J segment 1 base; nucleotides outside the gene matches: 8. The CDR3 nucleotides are TGTGCCAGCAGTGACTCGAGGGACAGGGGGTGGGGAAGCAATCAGCCCCAGCATTTT. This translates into CASSDSRDRGWGSNQPQHF.

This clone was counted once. In DNA form, the CDR3 reads TGTGCCAGCACCCACAGGCCGGGTTTAGGCGAGCAGTACTTC. Translating gives CASTHRPGLGEQYF. The V call is TRBV7-2, the J call TRBJ2-7, with D possibly being TRBD1 (5 bases). Germline CDR1 is SGHTA and CDR2 is FQGNSA. This CDR3 spans 14 amino acids. Trimming shortened V by 7 bases and J by 6 bases, and 19 bases separated the two germline ends.

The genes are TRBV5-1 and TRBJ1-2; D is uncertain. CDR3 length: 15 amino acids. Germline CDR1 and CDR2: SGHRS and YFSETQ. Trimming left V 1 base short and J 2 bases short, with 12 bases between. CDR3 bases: TGCGCCAGCAGCTTGTTTCTGAGTTCGAACTATGGCTACACCTTC. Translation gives CASSLFLSSNYGYTF.

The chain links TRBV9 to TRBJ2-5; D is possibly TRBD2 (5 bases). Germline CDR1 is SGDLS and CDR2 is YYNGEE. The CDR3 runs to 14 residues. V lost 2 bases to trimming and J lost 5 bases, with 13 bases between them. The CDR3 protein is CASSVTGSEETQYF. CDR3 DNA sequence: TGTGCCAGCAGCGTGACGGGATCCGAGGAGACCCAGTACTTC.

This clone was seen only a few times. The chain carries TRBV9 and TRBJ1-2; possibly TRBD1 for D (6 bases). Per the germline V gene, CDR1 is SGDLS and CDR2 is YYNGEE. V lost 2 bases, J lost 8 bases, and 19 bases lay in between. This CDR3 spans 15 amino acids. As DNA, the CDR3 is TGTGCCAGCAGCGTCGGGGTTGGGGGCCGGGGAGGCTACACCTTC. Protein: CASSVGVGGRGGYTF.

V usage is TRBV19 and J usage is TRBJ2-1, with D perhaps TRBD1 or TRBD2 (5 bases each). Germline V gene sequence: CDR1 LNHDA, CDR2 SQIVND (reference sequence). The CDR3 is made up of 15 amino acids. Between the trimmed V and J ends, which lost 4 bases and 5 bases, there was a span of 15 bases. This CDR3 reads CASSTVPGPNNEQFF. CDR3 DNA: TGTGCCAGTAGTACTGTCCCGGGACCTAACAATGAGCAGTTCTTC.

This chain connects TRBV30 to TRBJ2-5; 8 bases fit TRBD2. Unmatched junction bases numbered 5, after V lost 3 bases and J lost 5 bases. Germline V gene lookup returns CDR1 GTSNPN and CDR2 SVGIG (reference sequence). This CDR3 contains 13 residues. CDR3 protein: CAWRGTSGETQYF. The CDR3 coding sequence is TGTGCCTGGAGAGGGACTAGTGGTGAGACCCAGTACTTC.

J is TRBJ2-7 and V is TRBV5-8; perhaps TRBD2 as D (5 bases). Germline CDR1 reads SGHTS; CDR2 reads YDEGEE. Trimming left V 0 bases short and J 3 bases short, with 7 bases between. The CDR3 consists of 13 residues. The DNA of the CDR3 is TGTGCCAGCAGCTTGGCACTAGTCTACGAGCAGTACTTC. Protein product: CASSLALVYEQYF.

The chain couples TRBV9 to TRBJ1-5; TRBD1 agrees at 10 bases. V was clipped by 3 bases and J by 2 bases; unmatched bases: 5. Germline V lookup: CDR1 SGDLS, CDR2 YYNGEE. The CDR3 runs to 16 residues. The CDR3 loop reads CASSGGQGLGNQPQHF. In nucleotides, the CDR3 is TGTGCCAGCAGCGGGGGACAGGGGTTGGGCAATCAGCCCCAGCATTTT.

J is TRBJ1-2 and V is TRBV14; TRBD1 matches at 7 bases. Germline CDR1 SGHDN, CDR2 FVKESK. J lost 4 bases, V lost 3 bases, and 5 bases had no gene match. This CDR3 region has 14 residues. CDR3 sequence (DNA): TGTGCCAGCAGCCAGATCGGGACAGTCTATGGCTACACCTTC. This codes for CASSQIGTVYGYTF.

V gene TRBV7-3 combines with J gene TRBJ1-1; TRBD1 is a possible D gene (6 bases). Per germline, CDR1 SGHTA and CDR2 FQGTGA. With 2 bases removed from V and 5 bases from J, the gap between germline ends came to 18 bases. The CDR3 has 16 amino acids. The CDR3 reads CASSLFVGGRQTEAFF. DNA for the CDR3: TGTGCCAGCAGCTTATTTGTAGGGGGGCGTCAGACTGAAGCTTTCTTT.

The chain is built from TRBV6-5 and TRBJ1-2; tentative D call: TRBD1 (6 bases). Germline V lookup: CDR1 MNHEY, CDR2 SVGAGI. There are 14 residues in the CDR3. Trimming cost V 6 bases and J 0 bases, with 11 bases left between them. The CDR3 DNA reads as TGTGCCAGCAGGGCACAGGGCCCTAACTATGGCTACACCTTC. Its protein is CASRAQGPNYGYTF.

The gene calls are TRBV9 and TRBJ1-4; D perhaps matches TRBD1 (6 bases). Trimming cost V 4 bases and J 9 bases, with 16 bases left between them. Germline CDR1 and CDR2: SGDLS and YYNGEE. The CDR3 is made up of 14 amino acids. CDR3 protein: CASSPIGQGQKLFF. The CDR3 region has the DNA TGTGCCAGCAGCCCCATAGGGCAGGGGCAAAAACTGTTTTTT.

CDR3 sequence (DNA): TGTGCCAGCAGCCAAACCGGGACAGGGCAGTACGTCAGTACCTACGAGCAGTACTTC. This codes for CASSQTGTGQYVSTYEQYF. The V call is TRBV3-1 (or the pseudogene TRBV3-2), the J call TRBJ2-7, with 9 bases aligning to TRBD1. Germline trimming cut 2 bases from V and 2 bases from J; bases unmatched to any gene: 16. The germline CDR1 and CDR2 sequences are LGHDT and YNNKEL (reference sequence). CDR3 length: 19 residues.

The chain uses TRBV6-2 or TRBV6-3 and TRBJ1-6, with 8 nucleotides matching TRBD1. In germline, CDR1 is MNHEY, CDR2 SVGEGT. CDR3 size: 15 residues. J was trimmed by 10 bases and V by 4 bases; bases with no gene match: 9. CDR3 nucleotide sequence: TGTGCCAGCAGTTGGACAGGGCAGAATTTCTCACCCCTCCACTTT. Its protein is CASSWTGQNFSPLHF.

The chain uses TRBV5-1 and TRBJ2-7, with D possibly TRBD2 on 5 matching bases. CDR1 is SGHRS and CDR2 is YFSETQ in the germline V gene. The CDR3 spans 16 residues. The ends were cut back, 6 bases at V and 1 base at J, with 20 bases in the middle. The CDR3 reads CASNPGRGLGSYEQYF. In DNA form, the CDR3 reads TGCGCCAGCAACCCCGGACGGGGTCTAGGTTCCTACGAGCAGTACTTC.

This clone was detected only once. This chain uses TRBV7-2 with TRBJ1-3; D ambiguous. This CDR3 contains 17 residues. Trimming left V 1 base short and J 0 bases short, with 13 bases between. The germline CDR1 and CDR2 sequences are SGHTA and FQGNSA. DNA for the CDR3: TGTGCCAGCAGCTTAGACACATGGGCCTCCTCTGGAAACACCATATATTTT. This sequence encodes CASSLDTWASSGNTIYF.

The CDR3 bases are TGTGCCAGCAGCCAAGTTACAGGGGGCCAAGAGACCCAGTACTTC. Translated, it gives CASSQVTGGQETQYF. This chain links TRBV14 with TRBJ2-5; 8 nucleotides agree with TRBD1. Germline CDR1 and CDR2: SGHDN and FVKESK. The CDR3 is made up of 15 amino acids. Unmatched junction bases numbered 2, after V lost 1 base and J lost 1 base. Based on the CDR3 plus reference TRBV14 and TRBJ2-5, the full variable domain is EAGVTQFPSHSVIEKGQTVTLRCDPISGHDNLYWYRRVMGKEIKFLLHFVKESKQDESGMPNNRFLAERTGGTYSTLKVQPAELEDSGVYFCASSQVTGGQETQYFGPGTRLLVL.

Written as DNA, the CDR3 is TGTGCCAGCAGCTTAATGCAGGGGGTGACAGATACGCAGTATTTT. Translation gives CASSLMQGVTDTQYF. The chain recombines TRBV7-9 with TRBJ2-3, with 7 bases matching TRBD1. The CDR3 sequence is 15 residues long. The germline V gene has CDR1 SEHNR and CDR2 FQNEAQ (reference sequence). Trimming took 2 bases from V and 3 from J; bases not matched to a gene: 5.

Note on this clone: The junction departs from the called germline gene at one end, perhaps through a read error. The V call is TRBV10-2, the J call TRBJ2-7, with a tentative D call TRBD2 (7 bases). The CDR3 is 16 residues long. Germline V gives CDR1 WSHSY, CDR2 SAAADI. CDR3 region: CASREFGGQGSYEQYF. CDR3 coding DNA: TGCGCCAGCAGGGAGTTCGGGGGGCAGGGATCCTACGAGCAGTACTTC.

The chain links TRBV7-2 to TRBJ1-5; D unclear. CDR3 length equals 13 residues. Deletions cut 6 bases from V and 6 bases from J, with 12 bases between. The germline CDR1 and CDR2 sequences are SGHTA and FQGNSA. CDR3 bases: TGTGCCAGCAGAAAAACAGAGGGTCAGCCCCAGCATTTT. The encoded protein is CASRKTEGQPQHF.

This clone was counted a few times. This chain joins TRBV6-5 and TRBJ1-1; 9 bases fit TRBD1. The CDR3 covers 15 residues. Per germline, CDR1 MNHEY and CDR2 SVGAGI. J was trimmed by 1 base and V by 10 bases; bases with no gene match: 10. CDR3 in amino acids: CAIRAQGAPNTEAFF. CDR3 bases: TGTGCCATCAGAGCACAGGGGGCGCCGAACACTGAAGCTTTCTTT.

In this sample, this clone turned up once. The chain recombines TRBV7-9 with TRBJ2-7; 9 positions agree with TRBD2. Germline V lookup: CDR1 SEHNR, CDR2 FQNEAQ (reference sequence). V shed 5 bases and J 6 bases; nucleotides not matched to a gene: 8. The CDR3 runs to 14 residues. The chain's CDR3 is CASSVTGTSLEQYF. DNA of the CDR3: TGTGCCAGCAGCGTCACCGGGACTAGCCTCGAGCAGTACTTC. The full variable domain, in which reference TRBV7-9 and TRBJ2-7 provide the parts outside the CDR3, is DTGVSQNPRHKITKRGQNVTFRCDPISEHNRLYWYRQTLGQGPEFLTYFQNEAQLEKSRLLSDRFSAERPKGSFSTLEIQRTEQGDSAMYLCASSVTGTSLEQYFGPGTRLTVT.